This T cell receptor beta chain was observed in a study of blood T cell repertoires in COVID-19. Across the whole study: COVID-19 samples, acute and convalescent, were from the United States, Italy and Spain.

Authors' processing steps: Using reference gene primer amplification, nucleated cell counts were estimated. Libraries were prepared by immunoSEQ multiplex PCR; TCRdb keeps only in-frame clonotypes and omits some of them. Clone size and V and J calls were adopted from that table, with D and trimming inferred from the DNA. The data contain 90,000 or so clones, approximately 89% of them singletons. The CDR3 spans 14 residues. The V gene end was trimmed by 1 base and the J gene end by 6 bases; junction bases not matched to a gene: 6. Germline loops: CDR1 SGHRS, CDR2 YFSETQ. The clonotype comes from a woman older than 75 with active COVID-19. The chain employs TRBV5-1 and TRBJ2-7, with 8 bases fitting TRBD1. Sequencing was performed on peripheral blood. The CDR3 DNA is TGCGCCAGCAGCTTGTCCGGGACAGGCTTCGAGCAGTACTTC. It specifies CASSLSGTGFEQYF.